This T cell receptor (beta chain) was sequenced for a study of blood T cells in healthy people across ages. Through a sample-barcoded 5' primer and a J-beta primer mix, a second PCR was run for roughly 6 to 11 cycles. MiXCR, applied by TCRdb to the 5' RACE reads, yields one record per CDR3 protein. The sample lists some 900,000 distinct CDR3 sequences, around 46% seen once, with over 10% in the top ten. Germline V CDR1 and CDR2: SGHTA, FQGTGA. The CDR3 length is 15 residues. The junction had 17 bases not matched to a gene; V was cut back by 5 bases and J by 11 bases. The sequenced sample was blood. V and J are TRBV7-3 and TRBJ2-5; 7 bases agree with TRBD2. The clonotype was recovered from a man aged 30 to 39 in good health. The CDR3 DNA follows: TGTGCCAGCAGCCCGGGGACTACTTCCTACAATGAGCAGTACTTC. Translated: CASSPGTTSYNEQYF.